The following is a T cell receptor beta chain sequence with its context. Its antigen is currently unknown. TCRdb's table, derived via immunoSEQ multiplex PCR, lists solely in-frame clones and lacks some. The sample has 450,000 to 550,000 clones, about 91% seen once. The V end was cut by 0 bases, the J end by 4 bases, with 9 bases between. The CDR3 is 14 amino acids. CDR1 LNHDA and CDR2 SQIVND come from the germline V gene (reference sequence). This specimen belongs to a study of Ad26.COV2.S vaccination and SARS-CoV-2 variants. Broader study findings: Breadth and depth estimates from TCRs may understate total T cell responses.

Treatment: about 20 received Ad26.COV2.S at low or high dose, single or two shots; 5 received placebo; per-sample allocation not given. Specimen acquisition occurred on day 63 following the initial vaccine or placebo injection. This clonotype was sampled from a person between 18 and 59 years old who received the Ad26.COV2.S COVID-19 vaccine or a placebo. The specimen comprised peripheral blood, sampled in a trial of Ad26.COV2.S vaccine versus placebo. The rearrangement joins TRBV19 to TRBJ1-1; D possibly corresponds to TRBD1 (5 bases). The CDR3 DNA is TGTGCCAGTAGTATAGATCAGGGCGGCACTGAAGCTTTCTTT. This translates into CASSIDQGGTEAFF.